Each of the 18 T cell receptor beta chains below was sequenced from the same sample in a study of cytomegalovirus exposure and HLA in healthy donors. Primers: 60 Vbeta forward and 13 Jbeta reverse. Sequencing was performed with immunoSEQ multiplex PCR; in TCRdb, only in-frame clones are kept and a portion is missing. This table holds around 160,000 clones. The sample comprised PBMCs. These receptors were obtained from a woman aged 45 to 65 in good health and CMV-seronegative.

This rearrangement joins TRBV9 to TRBJ2-1; a weak D match, TRBD2 (5 bases). V was shortened by 0 bases and J by 3 bases, with 7 bases between the two germline ends. The CDR3 runs to 14 residues. Germline V gives CDR1 SGDLS, CDR2 YYNGEE. The CDR3 DNA is TGTGCCAGCAGCGTAGGGGGAGACTACAATGAGCAGTTCTTC. Residues: CASSVGGDYNEQFF. The full variable domain, with the rest looked up from reference TRBV9 and TRBJ2-1, is DSGVTQTPKHLITATGQRVTLRCSPRSGDLSVYWYQQSLDQGLQFLIQYYNGEERAKGNILERFSAQQFPDLHSELNLSSLELGDSALYFCASSVGGDYNEQFFGPGTRLTVL.

The gene calls are TRBV5-1 and TRBJ2-2, with a possible D match to TRBD2 (6 bases). CDR1 is SGHRS and CDR2 is YFSETQ in the germline V gene. V dropped 0 bases and J dropped 2 bases, with 11 bases sitting between them. The CDR3 is 16 residues long. The DNA for the CDR3 is TGCGCCAGCAGCTTGGTAGGAGGGGACAACACCGGGGAGCTGTTTTTT. Amino acid sequence: CASSLVGGDNTGELFF.

This chain uses TRBV6-5 with TRBJ1-2; 7 bases agree with TRBD1. Trimming removed 3 bases from V and 8 bases from J; junction bases left unmatched: 3. Germline V gene data show CDR1 as MNHEY and CDR2 as SVGAGI. The CDR3 sequence is 12 residues long. This chain's CDR3 is CASSYDRAGYTF. For the CDR3, the DNA is TGTGCCAGCAGTTATGACAGGGCGGGCTACACCTTC.

The chain couples TRBV5-1 to TRBJ1-5, with 9 bases identical to TRBD1. After removal of 4 bases from V and 5 bases from J, the junction contained 7 bases not matched to a gene. CDR3 length: 15 amino acids. Germline V gene lookup returns CDR1 SGHRS and CDR2 YFSETQ. CDR3 nucleotides: TGCGCCAGCAGCCCGGCGGGGACAGGGCATCAGCCCCAGCATTTT. Translation gives CASSPAGTGHQPQHF.

This chain's CDR3 is CASSMTVAGGGEQYF. CDR3 DNA sequence: TGTGCCAGTAGTATGACAGTAGCGGGGGGGGGCGAGCAGTACTTC. This sequence joins TRBV19 and TRBJ2-7, with TRBD2 identical over 11 bases. The germline CDR1 and CDR2 sequences are LNHDA and SQIVND (reference sequence). J was trimmed by 6 bases and V by 3 bases; bases with no gene match: 7. The CDR3 sequence is 15 residues long.

The rearrangement links TRBV11-2 to TRBJ2-5, with 10 bases matching TRBD2. The ends lost 5 bases at V and 3 bases at J; junction bases unmatched: 9. CDR3 length equals 16 residues. Per the germline V gene, CDR1 is SGHAT and CDR2 is FQNNGV. This CDR3 reads CASSPKLAGFKETQYF. CDR3 nucleotide sequence: TGTGCCAGCAGCCCAAAACTAGCGGGGTTTAAAGAGACCCAGTACTTC.

The rearrangement links TRBV19 to TRBJ1-1; the D gene is possibly TRBD1 (5 bases). Trimming took 5 bases from V and 4 from J, leaving 17 bases between them. Germline V CDR1 and CDR2: LNHDA, SQIVND (reference sequence). The CDR3 spans 15 residues. DNA of the CDR3: TGTGCCAGTAGTCGGGGAGGGGAGTTCAGCACTGAAGCTTTCTTT. This translates into CASSRGGEFSTEAFF. The full variable domain, with the rest looked up from reference TRBV19 and TRBJ1-1, is DGGITQSPKYLFRKEGQNVTLSCEQNLNHDAMYWYRQDPGQGLRLIYYSQIVNDFQKGDIAEGYSVSREKKESFPLTVTSAQKNPTAFYLCASSRGGEFSTEAFFGQGTRLTVV.

The CDR3: CASTRNYGYTF. DNA of the CDR3: TGTGCCAGTACGAGGAACTATGGCTACACCTTC. The chain joins TRBV19 to TRBJ1-2; D ambiguous. Deletions cut 7 bases from V and 2 bases from J, with 5 bases between. This CDR3 is built from 11 residues. CDR1 and CDR2 from the germline V gene are LNHDA and SQIVND (reference sequence).

The chain uses TRBV5-1 and TRBJ2-2; TRBD2 matches at 8 bases. V lost 0 bases, J lost 3 bases, and 4 bases stayed unmatched. The germline V gene encodes CDR1 SGHRS and CDR2 YFSETQ. The CDR3 has 16 residues. CDR3 bases: TGCGCCAGCAGCTTGGGGGTAGCGGGATACACCGGGGAGCTGTTTTTT. This codes for CASSLGVAGYTGELFF.

CDR3 DNA sequence: TGCGCCAGCAGCTGGTCGACCGGGGATCGAACGAATTCACCCCTCCACTTT. It encodes CASSWSTGDRTNSPLHF. J is TRBJ1-6 and V is TRBV5-1; no reliable D call. This CDR3 is built from 17 residues. Germline-derived CDR1 and CDR2 are SGHRS and YFSETQ. V was trimmed by 3 bases and J by 7 bases, leaving 20 bases between them.

The chain uses TRBV4-1 and TRBJ1-2, with D perhaps TRBD1 (6 bases). Trimming removed 4 bases at V and 7 bases at J, with 13 bases between. Germline V gives CDR1 MGHRA, CDR2 YSYEKL. The CDR3 length is 13 residues. CDR3 sequence: CASSLTRGGGYTF. CDR3 in DNA: TGCGCCAGCAGCCTCACGAGGGGGGGTGGCTACACCTTC.

The genes are TRBV28 and TRBJ2-7, with TRBD1 matching over 8 bases. The CDR3 totals 14 residues. The trim removed 5 bases at V and 2 bases at J, leaving 5 bases unmatched. The V gene's germline CDR1 is MDHEN and CDR2 SYDVKM. CDR3 DNA sequence: TGTGCCAGCAGTCCGACAGGGGTTCCCTACGAGCAGTACTTC. Translation gives CASSPTGVPYEQYF.

The rearrangement links TRBV6-5 to TRBJ2-3; D may be TRBD2 (6 bases). This CDR3 region has 15 residues. Looked up from germline, CDR1 is MNHEY and CDR2 is SVGAGI. V lost 2 bases, J lost 5 bases, and 14 bases lay in between. DNA of the CDR3: TGTGCCAGCAGTTACGGGGGGACGGTGGGAGATACGCAGTATTTT. This sequence encodes CASSYGGTVGDTQYF.

The genes are TRBV6-6 and TRBJ1-1, with TRBD1 matching over 7 bases. Per the germline V gene, CDR1 is MNHNY and CDR2 is SVGAGI (reference sequence). V dropped 3 bases and J dropped 4; count of bases not matched to a gene: 2. The CDR3 covers 13 residues. The CDR3: CASSYDRATEAFF. CDR3 in DNA: TGTGCCAGCAGTTATGACAGGGCCACTGAAGCTTTCTTT.

This chain connects TRBV4-3 to TRBJ2-1; 8 bases map to TRBD2. Trimming at V came to 1 base and at J to 8 bases, leaving 10 bases not matched to a gene. The CDR3 extends over 16 amino acids. Per the germline V gene, CDR1 is LGHNA and CDR2 is YSLEER. The DNA of the CDR3 is TGCGCCAGCAGCCAAGCCTGGGGTAGCGGGATGGATGAGCAGTTCTTC. Residues: CASSQAWGSGMDEQFF.

A word on this clone: Other DNA sequences of this sample code for an identical CDR3. The J gene is TRBJ1-1, the V gene TRBV11-2; D is perhaps TRBD1 (5 bases). Trimming shortened V by 3 bases and J by 2 bases, and 10 bases separated the two germline ends. The CDR3 runs to 14 residues. Per the germline V gene, CDR1 is SGHAT and CDR2 is FQNNGV. The CDR3 DNA reads as TGTGCCAGCAGCTTGGATCAGGGCAACACTGAAGCTTTCTTT. This sequence encodes CASSLDQGNTEAFF.

V gene TRBV9 combines with J gene TRBJ2-2; 14 bases are shared with TRBD2. The trim removed 3 bases at V and 5 bases at J, leaving 6 bases unmatched. The CDR3 loop spans 17 amino acids. CDR1 and CDR2 (germline): SGDLS, YYNGEE. The CDR3, as DNA: TGTGCCAGCAGCGCGGGACTAGCGGGAGTAGGTACCGGGGAGCTGTTTTTT. It yields the protein CASSAGLAGVGTGELFF.

This chain links TRBV4-1 with TRBJ1-2; D remains ambiguous. Trimming took 1 base from V and 7 from J, leaving 16 bases between them. The germline CDR1 and CDR2 sequences are MGHRA and YSYEKL. This CDR3 region has 15 residues. This CDR3 is CASSQARVGTAGYTF. The CDR3 DNA reads TGCGCCAGCAGCCAAGCGAGGGTGGGTACGGCTGGCTACACCTTC.